This TCR beta chain was documented in a study of T cells in AML relapse after transplant (dated by TCRdb to the late 2010s). Study-level background: Remission controls were clinically matched patients who maintained long-term complete remission with more than 3 years of follow-up. Bone marrow collected about 1 year after HSCT from patients who maintained complete remission served as the remission samples. In a retrospective study, inhibitory receptor expression and TCR repertoires of bone marrow T cells were examined in patients who had received allogeneic HSCT for myeloid malignancy.

V and J are truncated by 6 bases and 4 bases respectively, leaving an intervening sequence of 10 bases. According to the germline V gene, CDR1 reads SNHLY and CDR2 reads FYNNEI. From cysteine to phenylalanine, the CDR3 is 13 amino acids long. Only the CDR3 region is kept as DNA, spanning 39 bases read in frame from base 1. Library prep was done by PCR. A modified RACE PCR protocol, rather than multiplex PCR, was used to amplify TCR alpha and beta chains from RNA. Libraries were sequenced on an Illumina MiSeq, and raw reads were demultiplexed by sample-specific barcode combinations. In the original analysis: TCR clonotypes were identified from the sequencing reads using MiXCR software. TCRdb reran the public reads through fastp at Q25 and MiXCR, keeping productive beta chains. Duplicate CDR3 protein sequences are folded into a single record with the most common DNA and genes. TCRdb's processing, not the authors' own work, is the source of the V and J calls. For this sample the table gives about 1,500 distinct CDR3 sequences, of which 6.6% were detected only once. Of the sample, around half falls within the top ten clones.

This clonotype is deemed medium-sized (0.01 to 0.1%). Its antigen target is currently unknown. No much larger clonotype is one base removed from it; base qualities were not supplied. The study at large found these results: The TCR repertoire comparisons were based on very few samples, with only a few individuals in each group for unsorted bone marrow.

The clonotype was recovered from a human donor who had a stem cell transplant for acute myeloid leukemia. Once a transplant has taken place, some T cells may be donor derived. This material consisted of bone marrow, either the whole sample or a sorted T cell fraction (not recorded which), taken in complete remission. Recombination linked TRBV2 to TRBJ1-3; tentative D gene TRBD1, with 5 bases matching. The CDR3 protein is CASSRESGNTIYF. The DNA sequence is given as TGTGCCAGCAGCAGGGAATCGGGAAACACCATATATTTT. With the portions outside the CDR3 filled from the reference TRBV2 and TRBJ1-3 genes, the complete variable region becomes EPEVTQTPSHQVTQMGQEVILRCVPISNHLYFYWYRQILGQKVEFLVSFYNNEISEKSEIFDDQFSVERPDGSNFTLKIRSTKLEDSAMYFCASSRESGNTIYFGEGSWLTVV.